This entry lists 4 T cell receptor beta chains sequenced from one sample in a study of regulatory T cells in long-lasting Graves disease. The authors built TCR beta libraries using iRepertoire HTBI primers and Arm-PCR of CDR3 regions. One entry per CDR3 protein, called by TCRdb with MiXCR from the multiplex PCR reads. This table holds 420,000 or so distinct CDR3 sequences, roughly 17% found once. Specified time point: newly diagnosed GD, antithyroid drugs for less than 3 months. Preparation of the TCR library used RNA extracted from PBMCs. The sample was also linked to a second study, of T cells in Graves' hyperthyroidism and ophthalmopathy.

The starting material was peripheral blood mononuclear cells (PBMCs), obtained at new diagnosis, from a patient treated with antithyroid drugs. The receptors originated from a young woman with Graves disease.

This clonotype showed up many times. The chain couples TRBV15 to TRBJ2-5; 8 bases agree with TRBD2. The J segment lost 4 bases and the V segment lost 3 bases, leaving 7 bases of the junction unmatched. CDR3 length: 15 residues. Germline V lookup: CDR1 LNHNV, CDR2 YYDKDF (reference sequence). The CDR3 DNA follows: TGTGCCACCAGCAGTACCGGGCTAGCGGGAGAGACCCAGTACTTC. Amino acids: CATSSTGLAGETQYF.

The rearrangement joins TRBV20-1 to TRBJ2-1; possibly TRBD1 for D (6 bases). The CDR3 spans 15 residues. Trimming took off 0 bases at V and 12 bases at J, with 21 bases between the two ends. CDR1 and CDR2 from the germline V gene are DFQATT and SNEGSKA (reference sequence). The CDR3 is CSARDRTATWVGQFF. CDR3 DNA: TGCAGTGCTAGAGATCGGACAGCGACTTGGGTAGGGCAGTTCTTC.

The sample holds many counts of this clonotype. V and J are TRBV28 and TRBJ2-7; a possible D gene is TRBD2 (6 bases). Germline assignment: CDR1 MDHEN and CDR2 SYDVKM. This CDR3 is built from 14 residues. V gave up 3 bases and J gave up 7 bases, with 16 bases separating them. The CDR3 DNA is TGTGCCAGCAGTTTCCTTGGGACTGGGGGTGAGCAGTACTTC. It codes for CASSFLGTGGEQYF.

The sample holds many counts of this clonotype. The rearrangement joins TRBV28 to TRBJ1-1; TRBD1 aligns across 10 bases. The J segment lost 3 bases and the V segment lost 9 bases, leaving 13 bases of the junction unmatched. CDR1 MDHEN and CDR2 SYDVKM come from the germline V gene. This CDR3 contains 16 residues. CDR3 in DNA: TGTGCCAGTACCAGATTGACAGGGGGCGATGACACTGAAGCTTTCTTT. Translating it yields CASTRLTGGDDTEAFF. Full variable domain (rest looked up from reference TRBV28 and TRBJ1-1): DVKVTQSSRYLVKRTGEKVFLECVQDMDHENMFWYRQDPGLGLRLIYFSYDVKMKEKGDIPEGYSVSREKKERFSLILESASTNQTSMYLCASTRLTGGDDTEAFFGQGTRLTVV.